This entry describes one T cell receptor (beta chain). Its cognate antigen is unknown. The sample originates from a study of a mutant IDH1 vaccine in newly diagnosed glioma. Looking at the study overall: Vaccines were first given 4-6 weeks after radiotherapy alone, or with temozolomide cycles. Treated patients had a mean age of about 40 years and a 62.5% male, approximately 38% female split.

Germline loops: CDR1 MNHEY, CDR2 SVGAGI. CDR3 length: 16 amino acids. V lost 0 bases and J 0 bases, leaving 8 bases between the germline ends. Sequenced by immunoSEQ multiplex PCR; TCRdb stores in-frame clones only, minus some. The top ten hold 4% to 6.5% of the sample, which has some 42,000 clones, around 74% seen once. As for time point: week 23, last vaccination. Vaccination used 300 ug of mutant IDH1 20-mer peptide per dose, with topical imiquimod. This chain connects TRBV6-5 to TRBJ2-2, with D perhaps being TRBD1 or TRBD2 (6 bases each). The clonotype originates from a man aged 45 to 65 with glioma. The sample here was PBMCs, taken from a glioma patient whose treatment included an IDH1 peptide vaccine. The CDR3 bases are TGTGCCAGCAGTTACTCGGAGGGGGCGAACACCGGGGAGCTGTTTTTT. Translating it yields CASSYSEGANTGELFF.